The clone carrying this TCR beta chain was detected only a few times. The sample comes from a study of T-cell reconstitution after alpha-beta-depleted transplantation in children. Trimming left V 1 base short and J 5 bases short, with 14 bases between. The CDR3 contains 15 residues. CDR1 DFQATT and CDR2 SNEGSKA come from the germline V gene (reference sequence). Preparation of the TCRbeta library used unique molecular identifiers. TCRdb re-called the PCR reads through MiXCR, storing one row per CDR3 protein. The table records roughly 400,000 distinct CDR3 sequences, about a fifth of them present only once.

The TCR comes from a human donor who donated a stem cell graft to a child with acute myeloid leukemia. This material consisted of PBMCs from the stem cell graft donor, taken from the stem cell graft. The chain has TRBV20-1 and TRBJ2-2; possible D gene TRBD2, 7 bases. The CDR3 nucleotides read TGCAGTGCTAGAGGTTGGGGGGGGCGTACCGGGGAGCTGTTTTTT. Translated, it gives CSARGWGGRTGELFF.